This T cell receptor beta chain came from a study of CD8+CD57+ T cells in acquired aplastic anemia. Findings of the study overall: Shared by patients and controls, 25 to 30 CD8+ CDR3s were abundant in patients. Simpson's diversity of CD8+ cells was not significantly different in patients compared with controls.

By flow cytometry, patients selected for sequencing had shown an expansion of CD8+CD57+ cells. The CDR3 is 15 residues long. Germline lookup yields CDR1 MNHEY and CDR2 SVGEGT. This clonotype was detected a few times. The target antigen is unknown. The germline gene is not matched at one end of the junction; a read error may be the cause. Profiles of TCR beta VDJ and CDR3 were generated from a genomic DNA template. TCRdb reanalysed the reads using MiXCR and keeps one entry per CDR3 protein. This sample has approximately 200,000 distinct CDR3 sequences, with roughly 53% found just once. The genes are TRBV6-2 or TRBV6-3 and TRBJ2-3, with TRBD2 matching 10 bases. Sequenced sample: sorted CD4+, CD8+, or CD8+CD57+ T cells (not recorded which) from PBMCs. This receptor was identified in a human donor with aplastic anemia. CDR3 loop: CAISEPAGGTDTQYF. The DNA for the CDR3 is TGTGCCATCAGTGAGCCAGCGGGGGGGACAGATACGCAGTATTTT.